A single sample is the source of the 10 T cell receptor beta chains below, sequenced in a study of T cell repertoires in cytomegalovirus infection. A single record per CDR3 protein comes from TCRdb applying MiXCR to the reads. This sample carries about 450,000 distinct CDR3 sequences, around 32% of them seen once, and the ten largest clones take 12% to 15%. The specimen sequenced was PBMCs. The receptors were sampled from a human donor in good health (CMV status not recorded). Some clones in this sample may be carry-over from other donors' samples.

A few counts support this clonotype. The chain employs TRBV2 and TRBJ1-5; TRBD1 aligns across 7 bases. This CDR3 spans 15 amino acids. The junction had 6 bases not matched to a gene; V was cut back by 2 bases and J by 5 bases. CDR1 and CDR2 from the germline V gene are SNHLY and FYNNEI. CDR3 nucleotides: TGTGCCAGCAGTGAAAGGTCAGGGGGTCATCAGCCCCAGCATTTT. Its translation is CASSERSGGHQPQHF. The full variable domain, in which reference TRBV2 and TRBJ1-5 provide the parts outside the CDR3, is EPEVTQTPSHQVTQMGQEVILRCVPISNHLYFYWYRQILGQKVEFLVSFYNNEISEKSEIFDDQFSVERPDGSNFTLKIRSTKLEDSAMYFCASSERSGGHQPQHFGDGTRLSIL.

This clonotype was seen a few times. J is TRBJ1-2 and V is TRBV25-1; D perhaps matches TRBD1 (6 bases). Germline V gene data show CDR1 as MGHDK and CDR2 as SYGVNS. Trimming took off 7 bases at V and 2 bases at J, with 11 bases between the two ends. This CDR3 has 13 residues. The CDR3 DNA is TGTGCCAGCACGGAAACAGGGAACTATGGCTACACCTTC. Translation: CASTETGNYGYTF.

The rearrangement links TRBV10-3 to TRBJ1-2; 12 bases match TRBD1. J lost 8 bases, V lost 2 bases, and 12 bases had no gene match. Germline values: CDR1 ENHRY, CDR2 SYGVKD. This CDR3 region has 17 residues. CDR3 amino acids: CAISETPPGQGARGYTF. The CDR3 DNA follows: TGTGCCATCAGTGAGACCCCGCCGGGACAGGGGGCCCGGGGCTACACCTTC.

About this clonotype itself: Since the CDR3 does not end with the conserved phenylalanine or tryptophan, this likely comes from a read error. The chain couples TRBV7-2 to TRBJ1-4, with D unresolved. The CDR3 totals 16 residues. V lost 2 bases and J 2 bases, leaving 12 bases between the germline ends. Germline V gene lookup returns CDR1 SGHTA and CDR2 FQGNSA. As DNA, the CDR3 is TGTGCCAGCAGCTTAAGAAAGGGCTGGACTAATGAAAAACTGTTTTTG. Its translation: CASSLRKGWTNEKLFL.

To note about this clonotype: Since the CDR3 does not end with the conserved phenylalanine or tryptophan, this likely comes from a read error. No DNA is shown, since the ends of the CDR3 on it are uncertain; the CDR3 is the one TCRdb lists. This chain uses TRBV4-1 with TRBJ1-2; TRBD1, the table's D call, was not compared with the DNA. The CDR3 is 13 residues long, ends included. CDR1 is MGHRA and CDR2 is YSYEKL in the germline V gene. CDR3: CASRDIGGYGYTL.

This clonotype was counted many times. CDR3 bases: TGCGCCAGCAGCTTGGCACAGGGTCCAGGAGAGCTGTTTTTT. It codes for CASSLAQGPGELFF. The chain couples TRBV5-1 to TRBJ2-2; D may be TRBD1 (6 bases). The germline V and J ends were trimmed by 0 bases and 11 bases, with 14 bases remaining between them. This CDR3 is 14 amino acids long. CDR1 and CDR2 from the germline V gene are SGHRS and YFSETQ.

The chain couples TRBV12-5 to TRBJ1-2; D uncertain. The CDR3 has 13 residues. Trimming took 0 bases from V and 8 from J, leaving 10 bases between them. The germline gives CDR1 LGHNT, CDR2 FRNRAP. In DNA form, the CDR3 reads TGTGCTAGTGGTTTGGTGGGCGCCTCAGGCTACACCTTC. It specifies CASGLVGASGYTF. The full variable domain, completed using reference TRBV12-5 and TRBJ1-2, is DARVTQTPRHKVTEMGQEVTMRCQPILGHNTVFWYRQTMMQGLELLAYFRNRAPLDDSGMPKDRFSAEMPDATLATLKIQPSEPRDSAVYFCASGLVGASGYTFGSGTRLTVV.

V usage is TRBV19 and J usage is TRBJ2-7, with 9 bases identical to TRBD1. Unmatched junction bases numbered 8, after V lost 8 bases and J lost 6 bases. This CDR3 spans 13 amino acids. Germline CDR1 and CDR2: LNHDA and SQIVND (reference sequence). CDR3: CASGRQGVGEQYF. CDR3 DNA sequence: TGTGCCAGTGGAAGACAGGGGGTCGGCGAGCAGTACTTC.

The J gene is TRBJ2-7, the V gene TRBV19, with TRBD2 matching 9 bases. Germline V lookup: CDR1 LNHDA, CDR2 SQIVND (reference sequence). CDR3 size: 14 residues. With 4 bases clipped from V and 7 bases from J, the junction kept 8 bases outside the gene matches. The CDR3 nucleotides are TGTGCCAGTAGTACCCGGGGACTAGCAGGGGAGCAGTACTTC. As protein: CASSTRGLAGEQYF.

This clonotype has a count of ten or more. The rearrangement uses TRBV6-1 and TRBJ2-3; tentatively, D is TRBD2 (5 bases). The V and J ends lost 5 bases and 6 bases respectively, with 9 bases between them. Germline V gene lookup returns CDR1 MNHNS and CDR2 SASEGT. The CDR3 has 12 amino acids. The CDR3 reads CASSLAGDTQYF. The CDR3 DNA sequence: TGTGCCAGCAGTCTAGCTGGGGATACGCAGTATTTT.